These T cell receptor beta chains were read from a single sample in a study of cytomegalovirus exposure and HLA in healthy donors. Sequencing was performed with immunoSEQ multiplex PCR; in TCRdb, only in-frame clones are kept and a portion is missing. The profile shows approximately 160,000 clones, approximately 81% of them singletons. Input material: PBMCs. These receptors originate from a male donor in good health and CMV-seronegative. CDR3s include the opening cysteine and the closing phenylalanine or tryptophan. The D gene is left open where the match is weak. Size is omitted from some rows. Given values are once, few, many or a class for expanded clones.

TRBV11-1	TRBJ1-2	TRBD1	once	CASSRASGQGAANYGYTF	TGTGCCAGCAGCCGGGCTTCGGGACAGGGTGCGGCTAACTATGGCTACACCTTC
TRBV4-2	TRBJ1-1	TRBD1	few	CASSQARQGTNTEAFF	TGTGCCAGCAGCCAAGCCCGACAGGGAACGAACACTGAAGCTTTCTTT
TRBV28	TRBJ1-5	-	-	CASSLFGGAWGKPQHF	TGTGCCAGCAGTTTATTCGGGGGGGCTTGGGGAAAGCCCCAGCATTTT
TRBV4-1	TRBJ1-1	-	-	CASIGAGGTEAFF	TGCGCCAGCATCGGGGCGGGGGGCACTGAAGCTTTCTTT
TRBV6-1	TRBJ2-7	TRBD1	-	CASTGRGPSYEQYF	TGTGCCAGCACCGGCAGGGGGCCTTCCTACGAGCAGTACTTC
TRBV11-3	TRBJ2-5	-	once	CASSLDSRVQETQYF	TGTGCCAGCAGCTTAGACTCCCGCGTCCAAGAGACCCAGTACTTC
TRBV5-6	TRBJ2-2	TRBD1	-	CASSPYGQGTGELFF	TGTGCCAGCAGCCCCTATGGACAGGGCACCGGGGAGCTGTTTTTT
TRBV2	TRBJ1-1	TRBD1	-	CASFSYGTGRGDTEAFF	TGTGCCAGCTTTTCTTACGGGACAGGGCGGGGGGACACTGAAGCTTTCTTT
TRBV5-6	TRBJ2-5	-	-	CASNFLQGRETQYF	TGTGCCAGCAACTTCCTACAGGGTAGAGAGACCCAGTACTTC
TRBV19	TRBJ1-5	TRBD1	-	CASRPGGVLNQPQHF	TGTGCCAGTCGTCCAGGGGGAGTTCTAAATCAGCCCCAGCATTTT
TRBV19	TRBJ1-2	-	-	CASSKGGPPYGYTF	TGTGCCAGTAGTAAAGGGGGACCGCCCTATGGCTACACCTTC
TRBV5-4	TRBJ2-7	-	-	CASSPGLSTGSYEQYF	TGTGCCAGCAGCCCGGGGTTGTCGACAGGCTCCTACGAGCAGTACTTC
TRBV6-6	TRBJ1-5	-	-	CASSTTGNQPQHF	TGTGCCAGCAGTACGACAGGAAATCAGCCCCAGCATTTT
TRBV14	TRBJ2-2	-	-	CASSQVGVAGELFF	TGTGCCAGCAGCCAAGTCGGGGTAGCCGGGGAGCTGTTTTTT
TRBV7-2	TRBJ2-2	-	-	CASSKRGTGELFF	TGTGCCAGCAGCAAAAGGGGGACCGGGGAGCTGTTTTTT
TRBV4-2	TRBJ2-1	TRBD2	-	CASSQIGTSYEQFF	TGTGCCAGCAGCCAAATCGGGACTAGCTATGAGCAGTTCTTC
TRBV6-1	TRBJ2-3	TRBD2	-	CACPGLAGPLDTQYF	TGTGCCTGCCCAGGGTTAGCGGGACCGCTAGATACGCAGTATTTT
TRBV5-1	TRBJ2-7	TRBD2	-	CASSSSGTTNYEQYF	TGCGCCAGCAGCTCGAGCGGGACCACTAACTACGAGCAGTACTTC
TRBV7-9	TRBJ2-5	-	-	CASSSKTGTKETQYF	TGTGCCAGCAGCTCCAAAACCGGGACAAAAGAGACCCAGTACTTC
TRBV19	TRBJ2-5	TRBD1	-	CASSRFPDRGETQYF	TGTGCCAGTAGTAGGTTCCCGGACAGGGGAGAGACCCAGTACTTC
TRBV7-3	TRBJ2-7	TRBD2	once	CASSRRGGTSGRGSYEQYF	TGTGCCAGCAGCCGCCGGGGGGGGACTAGCGGGAGAGGATCCTACGAGCAGTACTTC
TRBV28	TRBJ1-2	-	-	CASSLFGHPNYGYTF	TGTGCCAGCAGTCTATTCGGACACCCTAACTATGGCTACACCTTC
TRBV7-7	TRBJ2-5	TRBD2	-	CASSKGLAGGETQYF	TGTGCCAGCAGCAAGGGACTAGCGGGAGGAGAGACCCAGTACTTC
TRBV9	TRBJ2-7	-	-	CASSVEAGAPPEQYF	TGTGCCAGCAGCGTAGAGGCGGGGGCACCTCCCGAGCAGTACTTC